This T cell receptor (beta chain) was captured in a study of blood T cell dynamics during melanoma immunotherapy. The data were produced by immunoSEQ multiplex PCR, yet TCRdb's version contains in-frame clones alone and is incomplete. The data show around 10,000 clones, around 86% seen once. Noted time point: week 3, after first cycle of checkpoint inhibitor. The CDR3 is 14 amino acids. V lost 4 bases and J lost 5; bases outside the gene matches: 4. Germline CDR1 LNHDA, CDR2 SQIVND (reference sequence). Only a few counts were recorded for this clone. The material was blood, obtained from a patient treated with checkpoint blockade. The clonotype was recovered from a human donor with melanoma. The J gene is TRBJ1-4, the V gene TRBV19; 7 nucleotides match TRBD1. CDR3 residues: CASSKQGINEKLFF. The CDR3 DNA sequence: TGTGCCAGTAGTAAACAGGGGATCAATGAAAAACTGTTTTTT. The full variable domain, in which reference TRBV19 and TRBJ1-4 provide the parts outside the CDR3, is DGGITQSPKYLFRKEGQNVTLSCEQNLNHDAMYWYRQDPGQGLRLIYYSQIVNDFQKGDIAEGYSVSREKKESFPLTVTSAQKNPTAFYLCASSKQGINEKLFFGSGTQLSVL.